This T cell receptor beta chain was captured in a study of cytomegalovirus exposure and HLA in healthy donors listed by TCRdb under 2017. With regard to the full study: In an earlier analysis of roughly 500 of the donors, less than 350 Gb of sequence data and approximately 120 million unique TCR beta sequences from roughly 180 million T cells were reported. Across 398 genotyped donors of the cohort, an average of about 200,000 unique TCR beta nucleotide sequences per donor were sequenced, and 15% to 20% of those sequences were non-productive. Class I and class II HLA loci were covered by the typing at four-digit resolution. In a later genetic analysis, genome-wide SNP genotypes for about three fifths of the roughly 670 donors were used, and that subset was treated as a discovery cohort. Of the 350 to 450 genotyped donors, approximately 83% fell in the genetic ancestry cluster associated with self-reported Caucasian donors. The number of typed donors differed by locus: roughly 629-640 for A, B, C, DRB1 and DQB1; 522 for DQA1; approximately 600 for DPA1; and roughly 470 for DPB1. To study patterns of TCR occurrence, a later analysis re-analyzed previously published TCR beta repertoires from 650 to 750 donors and added high-resolution HLA genotyping. In the later analysis, no new phenotypic data were used to find candidate immune exposures; instead, reliance was placed on TCR beta sequences and their occurrence across donors. Alongside the repertoire data, information on donor age, sex, ethnicity and CMV serostatus was compiled. Every repertoire in the discovery cohort had been generated on one and the same sequencing platform. Besides the first cohort of some 670 subjects, a separate validation cohort made up of over 95 different subjects was used. The T cell repertoires of 666 subjects were profiled by immunosequencing and related to cytomegalovirus serostatus. The study aimed to test whether cataloging public T cell receptors could reveal signatures of past pathogen exposure. The study combined high-throughput TCR immunosequencing, statistical association of individual TCRs with disease status, and machine learning to predict cytomegalovirus infection status. To decide whether each TCR beta V gene segment behaved as functional or pseudogenic, an earlier analysis of fewer than 750 of the donors relied on high-throughput TCR beta sequencing. An early release that covered fewer than 800 HLA-typed donors contained around 300 gigabases of sequencing data and 75 million to 100 million unique TCR sequences. About five DR-DQ haplotypes were treated as single units for association and clustering because of strong linkage in the cohort. Summary of the overall study and its limitations: In a later analysis, HLA-associated TCR beta chains showed more clonal expansion and lower generation probabilities than non-associated chains that were equally common. Sequencing depth was assumed to be roughly uniform across donors in the presence/absence analyses, though that assumption may not hold. A further reported finding was that TCR beta sequences accurately predicted the HLA-A and HLA-B alleles for most subjects in the first cohort. Linkage disequilibrium might explain the correlated functional status among segregating V segments, but an unknown experimental factor could not be excluded. The authors suggested that the approach could potentially be extended to other disease states and immunological phenotypes. A later analysis found that TCR association rates varied across HLA loci, with DRB1 alleles showing the most associated TCRs and HLA-C alleles the fewest. In vitro tests confirmed that a few of the cytomegalovirus-associated TCR beta chains recognize cytomegalovirus antigens. When HLA alleles, especially DR and DQ, strongly co-occurred, attributing TCR associations to individual alleles was difficult. In the study, 150 to 200 TCR beta chains were listed as associated with cytomegalovirus. The only immune exposure information available for the cohort was CMV serostatus. Most TCR sequences were observed very rarely across donors, whereas some public TCRs were present in many individuals. Because some donors lacked HLA typing at each locus, the association tests relied only on the typed subset. An earlier analysis of approximately 540 of the donors showed that most TCR beta V segments appeared in productive rearrangements either about 87% or about 30% of the time, which broadly matched IMGT annotations. The classifier was reported to diagnose cytomegalovirus status with high specificity and sensitivity in both the original and validation cohorts. A later genetic analysis reported fewer N-insertions in productive TCRs among donors in an Asian-associated ancestry cluster than the roughly 720-donor mean. According to a later analysis, parvovirus B19, influenza, CMV and Epstein-Barr virus appeared linked to several top co-occurrence clusters. An association between a missense DCLRE1C variant and V-gene and J-gene trimming of TCR beta chains was found in a later genetic analysis and replicated in an independent cohort. A cluster of highly shared sequence variants was judged likely to be a technical artifact of the sequencing pipeline. This cohort had only TCR beta chains sequenced, and the lack of alpha or paired-chain data limited which features could be detected. In a later analysis, most CMV-associated TCR beta chains were found to appear HLA-restricted, with HLA associations seemingly driven largely by CMV exposure. Some IMGT-functional V segments, including TRBV6-2 and TRBV6-3, could not be distinguished by the 87-base-pair reads and were therefore excluded. The earlier analysis of some 540 of the donors excluded approximately 15 rarely observed V segments, including chromosome 9 orphons, because counts were too low. A later analysis associated about 17,000 TCR beta sequences with specific HLA alleles at a false discovery rate of 0.05.

Library generation was performed with the immunoSEQ multiplex PCR assay. A mixture of 60 forward primers for TCR Vbeta segments and 13 reverse primers for TCR Jbeta segments was used in the multiplex PCR. A multiplex PCR assay on genomic DNA amplified the CDR3 region of rearranged TCR beta genes. The Illumina HiSeq System was used to sequence the amplified TCR beta libraries as 87-base-pair reads. The study's processing was this. A later analysis tallied 75 million to 95 million unique TCR beta chains across the approximately 670 repertoires, and around 9.9 million of those chains were shared by two or more donors. Raw reads were error-corrected and collapsed into unique sequences by a nearest-neighbor algorithm in which closely related sequences were merged to remove PCR and sequencing errors. Alignment of CDR3 sequences to IMGT reference sequences was used to assign V, D and J gene segments. For a sequence to be retained, at least a six-nucleotide match to both a V gene segment and a J gene segment was required. A rearrangement counted as productive if the CDR3 had no stop codons and remained in frame with V and J, and every other rearrangement counted as non-productive. CDR3 was defined according to IMGT convention as the region running from the second conserved V-encoded cysteine to the conserved J-encoded phenylalanine. In an earlier analysis of just under 600 of the donors, sequences lacking an unambiguous match to a single V gene segment were excluded. An earlier analysis of a few hundred of the donors classified V segments as functional when productive rearrangements were above 56.7% and as segregating when the standard deviation between donors was above 5%. To diagnose cytomegalovirus status from the catalog of TCR beta chain sequences, a statistical classification framework was built. V and J gene assignment, in a later analysis, came from comparing TCR nucleotide sequences with IMGT/GENE-DB human TR gene sequences. A later analysis assigned CDR3 sequences and most-parsimonious VDJ recombination scenarios with the TCRdist pipeline. In a later analysis, every TCR beta chain was defined by the combination of its CDR3 amino acid sequence and its V-gene family, and reads without a unique V-gene family were dropped. A later analysis removed 550 to 700 highly shared, low-generation-probability nucleotide sequences to deal with suspected cross-contamination and a sequencing artifact. In a later analysis, a clonal expansion index for each public chain was calculated from normalized within-repertoire ranks of inferred template counts. In a later analysis, generation probabilities were computed with a VDJ recombination model fitted to out-of-frame rearrangements, and the resulting probabilities were checked against IGoR. In a later analysis, TCR-TCR, TCR-HLA and TCR-CMV co-occurrence was scored with hypergeometric tests, and a repertoire-size bias correction was applied to TCR pairs. A later analysis estimated false discovery rates by permuting HLA or CMV assignments 20 times. In a later analysis, co-occurring TCRs were grouped with DBSCAN, and TCRdist sequence similarity was added when clustering was performed within HLA-allele-positive subsets. Co-occurrence clustering excluded repertoires with fewer than 30,000 or more than 120,000 public chains, plus five with anomalous nucleotide sharing. Here the immuneACCESS table is served through TCRdb, limited to in-frame sequences with V and J called. Missing clones are a known gap in these copies; in checked studies unresolved V genes cover under half, and the rest lacks a known reason. V, J and clone size reflect that table, while D and trimming were determined from the DNA. The table held for this sample gives about 88,000 clones. Just over 5.5% of the sample lies in the top ten.

The cohort comprised approximately 700 healthy bone marrow donors. At the time of sampling, all cohort members were nominally healthy, though unrecorded immune exposures were likely present. The donor was CMV seropositive and belonged to the group of 250 to 350 seropositive cohort members. A peripheral blood sample was collected from each donor, and TCR beta sequencing was performed on peripheral blood mononuclear cells. Genomic DNA extraction from the blood cell samples was performed with the Qiagen DNeasy Blood Extraction Kit. Comment on this clone: What this receptor recognizes is not known.

V is pruned by 3 bases and J by 5 bases, leaving 10 bases of the junction without a gene match. CDR1 and CDR2 (SGHTA, FQGNSA) derive from the germline V gene. The CDR3 runs 15 amino acids, cysteine and phenylalanine included. This entry keeps only the CDR3 DNA: 45 bases, framed from base 1. What was sequenced was PBMCs. Recombination linked TRBV7-2 to TRBJ2-7, with 7 bases aligning to TRBD1. The TCR was taken from a girl aged 10-17 years in good health and CMV-seropositive. The sequenced DNA is TGTGCCAGCAGCTTTTCGACAGGGACCGCCCACGAGCAGTACTTC. Translated, this is CASSFSTGTAHEQYF.